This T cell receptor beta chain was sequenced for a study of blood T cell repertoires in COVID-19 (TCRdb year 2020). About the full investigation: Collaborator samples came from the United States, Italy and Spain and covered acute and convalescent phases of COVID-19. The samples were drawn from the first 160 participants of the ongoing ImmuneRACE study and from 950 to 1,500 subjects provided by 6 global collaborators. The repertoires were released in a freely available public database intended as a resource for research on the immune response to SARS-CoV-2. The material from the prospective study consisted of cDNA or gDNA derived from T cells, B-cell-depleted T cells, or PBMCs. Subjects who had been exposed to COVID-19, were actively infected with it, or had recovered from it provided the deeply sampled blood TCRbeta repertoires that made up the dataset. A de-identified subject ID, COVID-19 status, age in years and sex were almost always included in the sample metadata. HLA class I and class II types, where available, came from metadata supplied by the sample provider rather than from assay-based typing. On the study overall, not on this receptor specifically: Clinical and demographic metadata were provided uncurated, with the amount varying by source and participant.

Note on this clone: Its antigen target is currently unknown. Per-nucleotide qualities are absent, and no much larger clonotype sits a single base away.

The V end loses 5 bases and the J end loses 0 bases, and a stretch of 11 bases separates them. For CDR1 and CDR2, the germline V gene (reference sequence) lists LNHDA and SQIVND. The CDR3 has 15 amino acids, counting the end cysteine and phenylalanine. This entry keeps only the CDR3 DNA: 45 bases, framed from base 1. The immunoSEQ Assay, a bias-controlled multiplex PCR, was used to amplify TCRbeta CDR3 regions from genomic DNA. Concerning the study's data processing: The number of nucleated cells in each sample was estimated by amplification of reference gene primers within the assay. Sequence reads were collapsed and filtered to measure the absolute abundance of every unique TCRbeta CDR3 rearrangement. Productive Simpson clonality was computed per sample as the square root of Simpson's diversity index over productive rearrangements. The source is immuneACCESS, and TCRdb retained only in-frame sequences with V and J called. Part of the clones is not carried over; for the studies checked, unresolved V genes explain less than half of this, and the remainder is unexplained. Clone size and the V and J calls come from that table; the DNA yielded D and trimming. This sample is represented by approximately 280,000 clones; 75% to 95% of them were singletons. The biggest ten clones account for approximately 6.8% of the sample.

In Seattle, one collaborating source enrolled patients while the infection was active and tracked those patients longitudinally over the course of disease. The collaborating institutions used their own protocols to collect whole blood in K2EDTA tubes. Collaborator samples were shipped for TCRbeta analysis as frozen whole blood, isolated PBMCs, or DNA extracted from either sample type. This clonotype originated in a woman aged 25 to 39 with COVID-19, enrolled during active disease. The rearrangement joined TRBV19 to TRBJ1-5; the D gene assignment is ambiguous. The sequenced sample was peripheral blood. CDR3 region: CASSQTIYSNQPQHF. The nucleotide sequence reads TGTGCCAGTAGTCAGACAATATATAGCAATCAGCCCCAGCATTTT.